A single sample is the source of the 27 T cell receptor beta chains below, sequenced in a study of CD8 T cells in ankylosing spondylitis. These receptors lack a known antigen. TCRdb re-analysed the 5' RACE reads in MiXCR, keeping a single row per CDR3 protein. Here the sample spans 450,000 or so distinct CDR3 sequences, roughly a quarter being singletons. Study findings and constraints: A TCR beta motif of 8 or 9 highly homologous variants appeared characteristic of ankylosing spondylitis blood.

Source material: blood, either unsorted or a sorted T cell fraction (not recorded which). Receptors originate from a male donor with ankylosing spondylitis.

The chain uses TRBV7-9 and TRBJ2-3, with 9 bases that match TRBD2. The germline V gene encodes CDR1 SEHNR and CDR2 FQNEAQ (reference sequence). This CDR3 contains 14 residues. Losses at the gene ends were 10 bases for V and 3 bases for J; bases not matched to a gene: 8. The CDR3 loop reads CATSRLAGTDTQYF. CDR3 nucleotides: TGTGCCACCTCGCGGCTAGCGGGAACAGATACGCAGTATTTT.

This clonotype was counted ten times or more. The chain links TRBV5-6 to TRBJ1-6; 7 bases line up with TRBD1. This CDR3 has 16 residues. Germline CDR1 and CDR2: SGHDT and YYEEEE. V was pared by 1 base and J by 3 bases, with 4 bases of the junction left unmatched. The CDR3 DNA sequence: TGTGCCAGCAGCTTGACAGGGGAGAACTATAATTCACCCCTCCACTTT. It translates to CASSLTGENYNSPLHF.

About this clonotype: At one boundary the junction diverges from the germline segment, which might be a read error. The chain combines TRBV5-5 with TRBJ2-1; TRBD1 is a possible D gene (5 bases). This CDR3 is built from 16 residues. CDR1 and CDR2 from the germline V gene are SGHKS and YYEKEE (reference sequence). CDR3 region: CAISPILDSSYNEQFF. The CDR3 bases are TGTGCCATCAGCCCCATCCTCGACAGCTCCTACAATGAGCAGTTCTTC.

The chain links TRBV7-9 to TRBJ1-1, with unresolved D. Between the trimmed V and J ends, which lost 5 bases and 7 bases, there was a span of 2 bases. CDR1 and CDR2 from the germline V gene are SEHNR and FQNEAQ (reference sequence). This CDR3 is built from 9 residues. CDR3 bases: TGTGCCAGCAGCGATGAAGCTTTCTTT. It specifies CASSDEAFF.

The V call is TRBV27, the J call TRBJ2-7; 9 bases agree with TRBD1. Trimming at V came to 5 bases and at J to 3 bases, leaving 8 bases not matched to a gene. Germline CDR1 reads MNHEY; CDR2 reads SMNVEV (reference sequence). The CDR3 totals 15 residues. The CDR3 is CASSPWTGAGYEQYF. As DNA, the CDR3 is TGTGCCAGCAGTCCATGGACAGGGGCGGGCTACGAGCAGTACTTC.

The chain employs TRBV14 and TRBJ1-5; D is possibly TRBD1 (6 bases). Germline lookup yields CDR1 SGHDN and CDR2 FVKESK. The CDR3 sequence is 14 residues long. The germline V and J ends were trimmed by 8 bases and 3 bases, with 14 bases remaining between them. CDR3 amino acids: CASPPGGFNQPQHF. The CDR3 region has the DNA TGTGCCAGCCCTCCTGGGGGCTTCAATCAGCCCCAGCATTTT.

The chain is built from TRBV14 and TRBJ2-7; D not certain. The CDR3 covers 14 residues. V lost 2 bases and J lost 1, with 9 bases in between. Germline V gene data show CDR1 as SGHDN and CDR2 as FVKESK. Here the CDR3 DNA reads TGTGCCAGCAGCCAACCTGACAATTCCTACGAGCAGTACTTC. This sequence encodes CASSQPDNSYEQYF.

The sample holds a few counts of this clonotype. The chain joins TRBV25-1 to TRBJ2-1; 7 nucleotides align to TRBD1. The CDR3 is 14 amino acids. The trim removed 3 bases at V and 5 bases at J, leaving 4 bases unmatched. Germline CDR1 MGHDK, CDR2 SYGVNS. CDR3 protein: CASSERGTDNEQFF. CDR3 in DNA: TGTGCCAGCAGTGAGAGAGGGACAGACAATGAGCAGTTCTTC.

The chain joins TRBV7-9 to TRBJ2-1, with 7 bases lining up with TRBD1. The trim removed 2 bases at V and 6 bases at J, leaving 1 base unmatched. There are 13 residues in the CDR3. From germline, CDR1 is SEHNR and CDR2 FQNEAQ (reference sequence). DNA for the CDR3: TGTGCCAGCAGCTTATACAGGGGCAATGAGCAGTTCTTC. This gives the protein CASSLYRGNEQFF. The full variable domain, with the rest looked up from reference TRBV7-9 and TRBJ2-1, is DTGVSQNPRHKITKRGQNVTFRCDPISEHNRLYWYRQTLGQGPEFLTYFQNEAQLEKSRLLSDRFSAERPKGSFSTLEIQRTEQGDSAMYLCASSLYRGNEQFFGPGTRLTVL.

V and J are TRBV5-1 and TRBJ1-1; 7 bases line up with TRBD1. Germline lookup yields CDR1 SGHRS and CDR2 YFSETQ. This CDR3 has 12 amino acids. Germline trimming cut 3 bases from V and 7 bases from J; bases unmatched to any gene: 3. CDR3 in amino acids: CASSSGQIEAFF. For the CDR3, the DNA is TGCGCCAGCAGCTCGGGACAGATTGAAGCTTTCTTT.

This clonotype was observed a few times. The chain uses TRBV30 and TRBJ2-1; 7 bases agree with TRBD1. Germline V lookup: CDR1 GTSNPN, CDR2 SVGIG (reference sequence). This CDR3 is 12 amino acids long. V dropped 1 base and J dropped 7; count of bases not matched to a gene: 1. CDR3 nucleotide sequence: TGTGCCTGGAGTGACAGGGGTAATGAGCAGTTCTTC. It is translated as CAWSDRGNEQFF.

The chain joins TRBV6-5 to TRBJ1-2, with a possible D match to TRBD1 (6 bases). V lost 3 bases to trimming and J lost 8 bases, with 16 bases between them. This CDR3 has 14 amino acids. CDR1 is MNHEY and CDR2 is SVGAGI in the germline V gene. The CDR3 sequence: CASSYGHGQGGYTF. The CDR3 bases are TGTGCCAGCAGTTATGGACACGGCCAGGGGGGCTACACCTTC.

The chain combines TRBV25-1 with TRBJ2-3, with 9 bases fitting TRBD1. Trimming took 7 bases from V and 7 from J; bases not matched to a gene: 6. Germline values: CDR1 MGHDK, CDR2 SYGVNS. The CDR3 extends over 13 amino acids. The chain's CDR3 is CASNSGTGNTQYF. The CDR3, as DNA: TGTGCCAGCAACTCCGGGACAGGGAATACGCAGTATTTT.

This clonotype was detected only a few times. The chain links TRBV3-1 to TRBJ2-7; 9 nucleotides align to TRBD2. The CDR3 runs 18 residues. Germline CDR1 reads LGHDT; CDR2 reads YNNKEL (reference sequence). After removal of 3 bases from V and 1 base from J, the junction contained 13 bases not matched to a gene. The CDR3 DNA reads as TGTGCCAGCAGCCAGAAGCAGGGTAGCGGGAGCCATTCCTACGAGCAGTACTTC. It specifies CASSQKQGSGSHSYEQYF.

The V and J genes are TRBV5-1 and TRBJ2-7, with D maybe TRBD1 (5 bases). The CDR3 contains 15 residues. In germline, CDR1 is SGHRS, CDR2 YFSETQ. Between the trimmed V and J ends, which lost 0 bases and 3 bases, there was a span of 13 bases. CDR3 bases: TGCGCCAGCAGCTTGGTAGGTAGGGGCGACTACGAGCAGTACTTC. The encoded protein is CASSLVGRGDYEQYF.

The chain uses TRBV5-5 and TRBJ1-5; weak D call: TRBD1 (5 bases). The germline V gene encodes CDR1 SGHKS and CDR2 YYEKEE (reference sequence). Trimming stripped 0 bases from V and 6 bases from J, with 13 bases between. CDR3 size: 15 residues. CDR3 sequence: CASSLDTGWGQPQHF. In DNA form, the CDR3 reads TGTGCCAGCAGCTTGGATACAGGATGGGGTCAGCCCCAGCATTTT. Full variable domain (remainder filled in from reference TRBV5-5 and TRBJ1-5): DAGVTQSPTHLIKTRGQQVTLRCSPISGHKSVSWYQQVLGQGPQFIFQYYEKEERGRGNFPDRFSARQFPNYSSELNVNALLLGDSALYLCASSLDTGWGQPQHFGDGTRLSIL.

Written as DNA, the CDR3 is TGTGCCAGCAGTTACCCCAGCTGGAGTGGGCTGAACACTGAAGCTTTCTTT. Amino acids: CASSYPSWSGLNTEAFF. The chain combines TRBV6-5 with TRBJ1-1; D is undetermined. Trimming pared 2 bases from V and 0 bases from J, leaving 16 bases between. There are 17 residues in the CDR3. Looked up from germline, CDR1 is MNHEY and CDR2 is SVGAGI.

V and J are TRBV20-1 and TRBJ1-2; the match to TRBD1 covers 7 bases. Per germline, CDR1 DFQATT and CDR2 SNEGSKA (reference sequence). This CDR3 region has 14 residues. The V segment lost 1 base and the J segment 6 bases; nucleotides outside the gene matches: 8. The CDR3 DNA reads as TGCAGTGCTAGAGTGGGAGGGGGCGGAAATGGCTACACCTTC. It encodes CSARVGGGGNGYTF.

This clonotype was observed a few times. The CDR3 region is CSAPGLRGTETQYF. The CDR3 region has the DNA TGCAGTGCTCCCGGGCTCCGCGGGACGGAGACCCAGTACTTC. This rearrangement joins TRBV20-1 to TRBJ2-5; D is perhaps TRBD2 (6 bases). Germline loops: CDR1 DFQATT, CDR2 SNEGSKA (reference sequence). V lost 5 bases to trimming and J lost 5 bases, with 18 bases between them. The CDR3 runs to 14 residues.

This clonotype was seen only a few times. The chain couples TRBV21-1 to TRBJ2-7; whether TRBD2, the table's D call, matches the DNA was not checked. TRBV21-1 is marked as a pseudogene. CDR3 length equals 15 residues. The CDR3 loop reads CASSKNDGRVHEQYF. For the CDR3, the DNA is TGTGCCAGCAGCAAAAATGACGGGAGGGTCCACGAGCAGTACTTC.

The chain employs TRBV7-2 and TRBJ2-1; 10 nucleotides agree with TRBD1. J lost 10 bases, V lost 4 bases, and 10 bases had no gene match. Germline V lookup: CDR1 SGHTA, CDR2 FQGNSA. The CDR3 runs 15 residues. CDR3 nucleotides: TGTGCCAGCAGCTCTCGGACAGGGGGGCGGGAGGAGCAGTTCTTC. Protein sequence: CASSSRTGGREEQFF.

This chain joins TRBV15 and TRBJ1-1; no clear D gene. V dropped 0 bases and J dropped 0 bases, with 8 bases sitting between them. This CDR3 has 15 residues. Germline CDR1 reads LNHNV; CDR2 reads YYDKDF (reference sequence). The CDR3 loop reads CATSRDALVNTEAFF. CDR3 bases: TGTGCCACCAGCAGAGATGCCCTGGTGAACACTGAAGCTTTCTTT.

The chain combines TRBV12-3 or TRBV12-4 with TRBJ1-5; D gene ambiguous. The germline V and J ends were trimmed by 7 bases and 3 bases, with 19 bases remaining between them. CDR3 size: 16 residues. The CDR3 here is CASTFSGVRVNQPQHF. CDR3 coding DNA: TGTGCCAGCACTTTTAGTGGGGTTAGGGTCAATCAGCCCCAGCATTTT.

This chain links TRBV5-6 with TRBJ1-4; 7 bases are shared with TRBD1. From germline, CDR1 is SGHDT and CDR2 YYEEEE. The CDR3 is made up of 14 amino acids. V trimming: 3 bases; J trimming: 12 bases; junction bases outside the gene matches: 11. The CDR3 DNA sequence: TGTGCCAGCAGCTCACCGGGACAGCCGTGGGAACTGTTTTTT. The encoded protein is CASSSPGQPWELFF.

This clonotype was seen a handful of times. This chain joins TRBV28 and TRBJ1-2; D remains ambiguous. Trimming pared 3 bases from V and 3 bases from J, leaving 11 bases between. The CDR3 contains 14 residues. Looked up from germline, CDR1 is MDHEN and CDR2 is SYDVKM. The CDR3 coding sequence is TGTGCCAGCAGTTTGAGCTCCGGGGACTATGGCTACACCTTC. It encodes CASSLSSGDYGYTF.

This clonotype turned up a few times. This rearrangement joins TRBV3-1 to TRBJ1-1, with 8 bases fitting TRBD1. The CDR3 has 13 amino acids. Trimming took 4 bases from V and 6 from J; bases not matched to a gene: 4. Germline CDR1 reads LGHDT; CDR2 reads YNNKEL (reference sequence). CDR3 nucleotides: TGTGCCAGCAGCCGGGACAGGCGAGCTGAAGCTTTCTTT. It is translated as CASSRDRRAEAFF.

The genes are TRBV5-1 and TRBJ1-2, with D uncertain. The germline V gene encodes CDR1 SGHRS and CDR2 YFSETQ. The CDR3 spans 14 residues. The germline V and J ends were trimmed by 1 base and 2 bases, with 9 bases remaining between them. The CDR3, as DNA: TGCGCCAGCAGCTTGATAGGAGAAAACTATGGCTACACCTTC. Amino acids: CASSLIGENYGYTF.